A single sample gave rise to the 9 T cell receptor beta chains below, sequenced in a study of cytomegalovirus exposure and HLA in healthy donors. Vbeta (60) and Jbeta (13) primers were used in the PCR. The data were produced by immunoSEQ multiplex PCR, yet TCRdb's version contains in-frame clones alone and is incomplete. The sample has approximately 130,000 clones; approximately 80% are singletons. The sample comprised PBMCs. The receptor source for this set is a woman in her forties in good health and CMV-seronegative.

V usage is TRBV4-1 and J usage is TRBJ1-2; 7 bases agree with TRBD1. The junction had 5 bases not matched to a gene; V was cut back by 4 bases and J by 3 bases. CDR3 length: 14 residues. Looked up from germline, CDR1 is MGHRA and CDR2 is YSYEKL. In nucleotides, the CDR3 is TGCGCCAGCAGCCCCCGACAGGGATACTATGGCTACACCTTC. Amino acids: CASSPRQGYYGYTF.

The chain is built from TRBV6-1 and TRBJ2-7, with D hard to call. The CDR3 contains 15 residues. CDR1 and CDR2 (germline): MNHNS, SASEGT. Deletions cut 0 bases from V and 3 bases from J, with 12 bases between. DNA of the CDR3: TGTGCCAGCAGTGAAGCTCACAGTGAAGTCTACGAGCAGTACTTC. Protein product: CASSEAHSEVYEQYF.

The CDR3 coding sequence is TGTGCCAGCAGCGCACAATTGAACACTGAAGCTTTCTTT. It specifies CASSAQLNTEAFF. The genes are TRBV7-3 and TRBJ1-1; D remains ambiguous. The CDR3 is 13 amino acids. Germline V CDR1 and CDR2: SGHTA, FQGTGA. The germline V and J ends were trimmed by 5 bases and 0 bases, with 7 bases remaining between them.

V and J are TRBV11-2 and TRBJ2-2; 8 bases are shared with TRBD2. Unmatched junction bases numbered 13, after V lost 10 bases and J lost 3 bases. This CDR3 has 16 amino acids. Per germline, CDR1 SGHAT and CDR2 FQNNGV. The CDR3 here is CATPGGAGVYTGELFF. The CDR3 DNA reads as TGTGCCACTCCGGGGGGAGCGGGGGTTTACACCGGGGAGCTGTTTTTT.

DNA of the CDR3: TGTGCCAGCAGACTACTAGCGACTAGCACAGATACGCAGTATTTT. The encoded protein is CASRLLATSTDTQYF. This chain uses TRBV2 with TRBJ2-3; 7 bases agree with TRBD2. The CDR3 covers 15 residues. J lost 0 bases, V lost 6 bases, and 6 bases had no gene match. Germline V gene data show CDR1 as SNHLY and CDR2 as FYNNEI.

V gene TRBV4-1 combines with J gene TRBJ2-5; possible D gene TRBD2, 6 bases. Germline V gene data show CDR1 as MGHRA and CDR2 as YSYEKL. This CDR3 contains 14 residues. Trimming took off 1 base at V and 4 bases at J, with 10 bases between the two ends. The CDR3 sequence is CASSQAWGVETQYF. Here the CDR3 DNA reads TGCGCCAGCAGCCAAGCGTGGGGGGTAGAGACCCAGTACTTC.

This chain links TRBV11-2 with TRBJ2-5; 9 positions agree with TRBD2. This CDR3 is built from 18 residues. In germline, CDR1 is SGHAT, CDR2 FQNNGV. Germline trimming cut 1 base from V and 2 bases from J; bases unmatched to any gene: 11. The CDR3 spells CASSLALISGGPQETQYF. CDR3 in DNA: TGTGCCAGCAGCTTAGCCCTAATCAGCGGGGGGCCACAAGAGACCCAGTACTTC.

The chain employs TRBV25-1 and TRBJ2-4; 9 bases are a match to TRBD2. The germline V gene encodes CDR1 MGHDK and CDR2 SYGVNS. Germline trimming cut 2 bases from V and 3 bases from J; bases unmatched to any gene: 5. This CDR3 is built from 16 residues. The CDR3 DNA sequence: TGTGCCAGCAGTGAAGGCGGGGGGGTAGTCAAAAACATTCAGTACTTC. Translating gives CASSEGGGVVKNIQYF.

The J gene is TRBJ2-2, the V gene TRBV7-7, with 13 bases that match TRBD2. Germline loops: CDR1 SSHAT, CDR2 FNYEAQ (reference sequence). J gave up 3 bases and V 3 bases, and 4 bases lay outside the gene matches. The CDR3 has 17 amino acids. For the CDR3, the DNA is TGTGCCAGCAGCTTGACTAGCGGGGGGCCCTACACCGGGGAGCTGTTTTTT. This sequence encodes CASSLTSGGPYTGELFF.